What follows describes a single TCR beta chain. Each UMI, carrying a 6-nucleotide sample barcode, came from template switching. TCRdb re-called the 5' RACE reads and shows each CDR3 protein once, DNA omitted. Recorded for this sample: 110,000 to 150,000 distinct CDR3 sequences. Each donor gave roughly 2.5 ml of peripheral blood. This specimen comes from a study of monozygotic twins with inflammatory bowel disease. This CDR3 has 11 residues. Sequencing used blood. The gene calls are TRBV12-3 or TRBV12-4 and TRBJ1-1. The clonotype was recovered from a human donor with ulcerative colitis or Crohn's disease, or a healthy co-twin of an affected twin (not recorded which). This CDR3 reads CASNLNTEAFF.